The 27 T cell receptor beta chains given below trace back to one sample, sequenced in a study of OX40 agonist ivuxolimab in advanced cancers. Clones were sequenced by immunoSEQ multiplex PCR, and TCRdb holds only the in-frame ones, with some missing. The sample holds 45,000 to 60,000 clones, around 87% seen once. The specimen comprised CD4+ or CD8+ T cells sorted from blood, sampled in a trial of the OX40 agonist ivuxolimab. These receptors were taken from an adult with an advanced solid tumor such as melanoma, head and neck, liver or kidney cancer.

The chain uses TRBV6-5 and TRBJ2-1, with D perhaps assigned TRBD1 or TRBD2 (6 bases each). This CDR3 is built from 12 residues. The germline V gene has CDR1 MNHEY and CDR2 SVGAGI. V gave up 10 bases and J gave up 4 bases, with 11 bases separating them. This chain's CDR3 is CATGAGYNEQFF. The CDR3 DNA follows: TGTGCCACGGGGGCGGGTTACAATGAGCAGTTCTTC.

The CDR3, as DNA: TGTGCCTGGAGAGGGGGGGGGCGTGCCTACACCTTC. Translated: CAWRGGGRAYTF. The rearrangement joins TRBV30 to TRBJ1-2; TRBD1 might be the D (6 bases). Germline values: CDR1 GTSNPN, CDR2 SVGIG (reference sequence). This CDR3 has 12 residues. V lost 3 bases and J lost 10, with 15 bases in between.

The rearrangement links TRBV11-3 to TRBJ2-7; 10 positions agree with TRBD2. The CDR3 has 14 amino acids. Germline V gene sequence: CDR1 SGHNT, CDR2 YENEEA. The trim removed 2 bases at V and 4 bases at J, leaving 2 bases unmatched. The chain's CDR3 is CASSLRTSGYEQYF. The CDR3 DNA reads TGTGCCAGCAGCTTAAGGACTAGCGGATACGAGCAGTACTTC.

The gene calls are TRBV29-1 and TRBJ2-2; 8 nucleotides agree with TRBD1. Germline lookup yields CDR1 SQVTM and CDR2 ANQGSEA. The CDR3 covers 13 residues. V lost 6 bases, J lost 5 bases, and 5 bases stayed unmatched. In DNA, the CDR3 is TGCAGCGTCCGGGACAGGAATACCGGGGAGCTGTTTTTT. Protein sequence: CSVRDRNTGELFF.

The gene calls are TRBV4-1 and TRBJ1-4; 9 bases line up with TRBD1. This CDR3 region has 13 residues. V lost 3 bases to trimming and J lost 8 bases; unmatched junction nucleotides: 1. Germline CDR1 reads MGHRA; CDR2 reads YSYEKL. CDR3 loop: CASSQGTGEKLFF. The CDR3 nucleotides read TGCGCCAGCAGCCAGGGGACAGGGGAAAAACTGTTTTTT.

V is TRBV5-6 and J is TRBJ1-1; D gene ambiguous. The V gene lost 2 bases and the J gene lost 4 bases, with 21 bases spanning the gap. Germline V gives CDR1 SGHDT, CDR2 YYEEEE. CDR3 length: 17 amino acids. In DNA form, the CDR3 reads TGTGCCAGCAGCTTTCAACCACGCGACCGCGGGAGCACTGAAGCTTTCTTT. This encodes CASSFQPRDRGSTEAFF.

This chain links TRBV19 with TRBJ2-7; 10 bases agree with TRBD1. CDR3 length: 15 residues. The V gene's germline CDR1 is LNHDA and CDR2 SQIVND (reference sequence). V lost 5 bases and J lost 4; bases outside the gene matches: 8. The CDR3 sequence: CASSFRDRGIYEQYF. As DNA, the CDR3 is TGTGCCAGTAGTTTCCGGGACAGGGGAATTTACGAGCAGTACTTC. Full variable domain (rest looked up from reference TRBV19 and TRBJ2-7): DGGITQSPKYLFRKEGQNVTLSCEQNLNHDAMYWYRQDPGQGLRLIYYSQIVNDFQKGDIAEGYSVSREKKESFPLTVTSAQKNPTAFYLCASSFRDRGIYEQYFGPGTRLTVT.

The CDR3 loop is CASSPRLAGSYEQFF. The CDR3 DNA sequence: TGTGCCAGCAGCCCGCGACTAGCCGGTAGCTATGAGCAGTTCTTC. V and J are TRBV9 and TRBJ2-1; 7 positions match TRBD2. The CDR3 sequence is 15 residues long. CDR1 is SGDLS and CDR2 is YYNGEE in the germline V gene. Losses at the gene ends were 4 bases for V and 8 bases for J; bases not matched to a gene: 12.

This chain links TRBV5-6 with TRBJ2-3; D is unclear. The CDR3 has 12 amino acids. The germline CDR1 and CDR2 sequences are SGHDT and YYEEEE. V was cut by 3 bases and J by 2 bases, with 4 bases left in between. For the CDR3, the DNA is TGTGCCAGCAGCTCTTACACAGATACGCAGTATTTT. This codes for CASSSYTDTQYF.

The V gene is TRBV2, the J gene TRBJ1-6; D is ambiguous. The CDR3 is made up of 17 amino acids. Trimming cost V 2 bases and J 6 bases, with 17 bases left between them. Germline V lookup: CDR1 SNHLY, CDR2 FYNNEI. The CDR3 loop is CASSETPVGGGNSPLHF. In nucleotides, the CDR3 is TGTGCCAGCAGTGAAACCCCCGTGGGAGGAGGTAATTCACCCCTCCACTTT.

This chain joins TRBV5-1 and TRBJ1-2; possible D gene TRBD1, 5 bases. The CDR3 sequence is 13 residues long. Trimming removed 1 base at V and 5 bases at J, with 9 bases between. Germline V gene lookup returns CDR1 SGHRS and CDR2 YFSETQ. DNA for the CDR3: TGCGCCAGCAGCTTGTATTGGGGGTATGGCTACACCTTC. As protein: CASSLYWGYGYTF.

The chain joins TRBV4-3 to TRBJ1-2, with TRBD1 identical over 7 bases. V was pared by 3 bases and J by 4 bases, with 11 bases of the junction left unmatched. Looked up from germline, CDR1 is LGHNA and CDR2 is YSLEER. The CDR3 covers 16 residues. Here the CDR3 reads CASSQRSTGFGYGYTF. CDR3 DNA sequence: TGCGCCAGCAGCCAGCGTTCGACAGGGTTTGGCTATGGCTACACCTTC.

This rearrangement joins TRBV7-6 to TRBJ1-1, with D uncertain. Germline V CDR1 and CDR2: SGHVS, FNYEAQ. Trimming stripped 1 base from V and 0 bases from J, with 9 bases between. The CDR3 is 15 amino acids. The CDR3 reads CASSLEVGMNTEAFF. For the CDR3, the DNA is TGTGCCAGCAGCTTAGAGGTCGGGATGAACACTGAAGCTTTCTTT.

The J gene is TRBJ2-4, the V gene TRBV5-6, with 11 bases matching TRBD1. This CDR3 spans 16 amino acids. V lost 3 bases, J lost 4 bases, and 6 bases stayed unmatched. In germline, CDR1 is SGHDT, CDR2 YYEEEE. The DNA of the CDR3 is TGTGCCAGCAGCTCTCTAGGACAGGGGGCGAAAAACATTCAGTACTTC. Translated, it gives CASSSLGQGAKNIQYF.

The chain combines TRBV19 with TRBJ2-7; TRBD1 agrees at 9 bases. Germline CDR1 and CDR2: LNHDA and SQIVND (reference sequence). J gave up 2 bases and V 4 bases, and 3 bases lay outside the gene matches. The CDR3 covers 14 residues. The DNA for the CDR3 is TGTGCCAGTAGTAAGGACAGGGGCCCCTACGAGCAGTACTTC. Translation: CASSKDRGPYEQYF.

The chain couples TRBV19 to TRBJ1-5; TRBD1 matches 7 bases. V shed 5 bases and J 2 bases; nucleotides not matched to a gene: 9. The CDR3 is 16 amino acids. Per the germline V gene, CDR1 is LNHDA and CDR2 is SQIVND (reference sequence). The CDR3 DNA follows: TGTGCCAGTAGTGCCGACAGGGAAAGACGCAATCAGCCCCAGCATTTT. Protein sequence: CASSADRERRNQPQHF.

This clone showed up just once. The V and J genes are TRBV6-1 and TRBJ1-1, with 8 positions matching TRBD1. Germline V gene sequence: CDR1 MNHNS, CDR2 SASEGT. The V and J ends lost 5 bases and 1 base, in that order; junction bases with no gene match: 6. The CDR3 is 15 residues long. The CDR3 coding sequence is TGTGCCAGCAGTAGGGACAGGTTCGCGAACACTGAAGCTTTCTTT. Amino acids: CASSRDRFANTEAFF.

The chain combines TRBV6-6 with TRBJ2-3; possible D gene TRBD2, 5 bases. The CDR3 is 16 amino acids. Trimming removed 7 bases at V and 1 base at J, with 18 bases between. Germline V gives CDR1 MNHNY, CDR2 SVGAGI (reference sequence). In nucleotides, the CDR3 is TGTGCCAGCATGCTACCCGACCGGCGGGGCACAGATACGCAGTATTTT. It is translated as CASMLPDRRGTDTQYF.

The chain uses TRBV11-3 and TRBJ2-5; 8 positions match TRBD2. Germline V gene sequence: CDR1 SGHNT, CDR2 YENEEA. The CDR3 loop spans 14 amino acids. After removal of 6 bases from V and 5 bases from J, the junction contained 8 bases not matched to a gene. For the CDR3, the DNA is TGTGCCAGCAGTTCAGCGGGAGTGTGGGAGACCCAGTACTTC. Amino acids: CASSSAGVWETQYF.

This rearrangement joins TRBV27 to TRBJ2-7, with TRBD2 identical over 7 bases. The CDR3 totals 16 residues. Germline assignment: CDR1 MNHEY and CDR2 SMNVEV (reference sequence). With V trimmed by 5 bases and J by 2 bases, 12 bases remained unmatched. CDR3: CASSPLLGGEPYEQYF. CDR3 nucleotide sequence: TGTGCCAGCAGTCCCCTATTGGGGGGGGAACCCTACGAGCAGTACTTC.

The genes are TRBV7-2 and TRBJ1-5, with D unresolved. V was pared by 3 bases and J by 4 bases, with 4 bases between. Germline CDR1 reads SGHTA; CDR2 reads FQGNSA. CDR3 length equals 12 residues. The CDR3 protein is CASSLENQPQHF. Here the CDR3 DNA reads TGTGCCAGCAGCTTGGAAAATCAGCCCCAGCATTTT.

J is TRBJ1-2 and V is TRBV19; possibly TRBD1 for D (5 bases). Germline lookup yields CDR1 LNHDA and CDR2 SQIVND (reference sequence). V was pared by 3 bases and J by 8 bases, with 10 bases between. The CDR3 is 12 amino acids. The CDR3 bases are TGTGCCAGTAGTATTCAGGGCGGCGGCTACACCTTC. This sequence encodes CASSIQGGGYTF.

The rearrangement uses TRBV2 and TRBJ2-5, with D perhaps TRBD1 (5 bases). The V and J ends lost 11 bases and 7 bases respectively, with 8 bases between them. The germline V gene encodes CDR1 SNHLY and CDR2 FYNNEI. The CDR3 runs 9 residues. CDR3 DNA: TGTGCCTGGGGCAGGACCCAGTACTTC. This encodes CAWGRTQYF.

The chain links TRBV2 to TRBJ2-7; 8 bases are shared with TRBD1. The length of the CDR3 is 13 residues. The germline gives CDR1 SNHLY, CDR2 FYNNEI. Trimming removed 7 bases from V and 3 bases from J; junction bases left unmatched: 5. The CDR3 DNA follows: TGTGCCAGCAACGGACAGGGAGGCTACGAGCAGTACTTC. Encoded protein: CASNGQGGYEQYF.

The chain carries TRBV6-5 and TRBJ1-5; D might be TRBD1 (6 bases). The CDR3 spans 16 residues. From germline, CDR1 is MNHEY and CDR2 SVGAGI. Trimming stripped 1 base from V and 2 bases from J, with 12 bases between. CDR3 in amino acids: CASSYWGAEGNQPQHF. The DNA of the CDR3 is TGTGCCAGCAGTTACTGGGGGGCGGAAGGCAATCAGCCCCAGCATTTT.

This chain links TRBV2 with TRBJ1-5; 7 bases line up with TRBD1. The CDR3 is 15 amino acids. CDR1 and CDR2 from the germline V gene are SNHLY and FYNNEI. V was pared by 7 bases and J by 0 bases, with 6 bases of the junction left unmatched. Here the CDR3 reads CASKVQGTSNQPQHF. The CDR3 DNA reads as TGTGCCAGCAAAGTACAGGGGACTAGCAATCAGCCCCAGCATTTT.

The chain combines TRBV30 with TRBJ1-6; D is ambiguous. CDR1 is GTSNPN, CDR2 SVGIG, per germline (reference sequence). The V end lost 2 bases, the J end lost 4 bases, and 6 bases lay between the germline ends. This CDR3 comprises 13 residues. Written as DNA, the CDR3 is TGTGCCTGGAGTTCGGGGTATAATTCACCCCTCCACTTT. It specifies CAWSSGYNSPLHF.